The following is a T cell receptor beta chain sequence with its context. The antigen remains unidentified. This entry belongs to a study of long-term antiretroviral therapy in people with HIV. The overall study: The earliest samples came from an era when ART typically awaited falling CD4 counts. Regarding the study as a whole: HIV repertoires covered narrower CDR3 length ranges than controls did. The study collected blood between about 2004 and 2017, possibly under older ART regimens.

CDR3 size: 14 residues. V shed 2 bases and J 6 bases; nucleotides not matched to a gene: 6. Germline V CDR1 and CDR2: SGHAT, FQNNGV. It was version v3.0 of the immunoSEQ assay that was run at survey level. A target of about 35,000-55,000 T-cell genomes per sample was set for sequencing. Only in-frame clones appear in the TCRdb table, and some are missing; sequencing was by immunoSEQ multiplex PCR. Among about 16,000 clones, almost 90% were seen once, and the ten largest hold around 15%. The TCR sequence derives from a woman between 25 and 40 years old with HIV. Sequencing was performed on unsorted PBMCs, taken 2.2 to 2.3 years before starting antiretroviral therapy. The V call is TRBV11-2, the J call TRBJ2-7, with TRBD1 matching over 8 bases. This CDR3 reads CASSLYTTGAEQYF. The DNA for the CDR3 is TGTGCCAGCAGCTTATACACGACAGGGGCCGAGCAGTACTTC. The full variable domain, rest sourced from reference TRBV11-2 and TRBJ2-7, is EAGVAQSPRYKIIEKRQSVAFWCNPISGHATLYWYQQILGQGPKLLIQFQNNGVVDDSQLPKDRFSAERLKGVDSTLKIQPAKLEDSAVYLCASSLYTTGAEQYFGPGTRLTVT.